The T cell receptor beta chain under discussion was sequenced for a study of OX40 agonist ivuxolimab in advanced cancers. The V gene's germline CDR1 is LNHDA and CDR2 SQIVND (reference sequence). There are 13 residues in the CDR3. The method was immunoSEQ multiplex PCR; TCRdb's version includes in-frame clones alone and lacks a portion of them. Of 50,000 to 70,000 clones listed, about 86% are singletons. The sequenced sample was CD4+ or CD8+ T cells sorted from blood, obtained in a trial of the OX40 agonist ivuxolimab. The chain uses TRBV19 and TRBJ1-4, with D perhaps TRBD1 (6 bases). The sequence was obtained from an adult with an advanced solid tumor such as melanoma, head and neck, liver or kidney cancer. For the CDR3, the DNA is TGTCTCCCGCGGGGGGGGCGTAATGAAAAACTGTTTTTT. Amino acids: CLPRGGRNEKLFF.